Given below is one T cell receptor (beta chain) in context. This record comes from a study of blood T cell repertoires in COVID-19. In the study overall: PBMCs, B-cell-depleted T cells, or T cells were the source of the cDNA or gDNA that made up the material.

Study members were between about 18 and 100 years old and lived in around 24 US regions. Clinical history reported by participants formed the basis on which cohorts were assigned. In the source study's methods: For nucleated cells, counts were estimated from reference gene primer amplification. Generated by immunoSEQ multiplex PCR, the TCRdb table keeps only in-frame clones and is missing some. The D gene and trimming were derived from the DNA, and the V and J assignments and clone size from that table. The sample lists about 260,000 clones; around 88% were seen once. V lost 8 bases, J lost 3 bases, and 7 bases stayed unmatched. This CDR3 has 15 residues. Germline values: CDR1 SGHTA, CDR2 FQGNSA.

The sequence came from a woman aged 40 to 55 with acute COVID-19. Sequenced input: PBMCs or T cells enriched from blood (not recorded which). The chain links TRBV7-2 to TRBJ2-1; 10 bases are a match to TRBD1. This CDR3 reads CASQVGQGFYNEQFF. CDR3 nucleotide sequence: TGTGCCAGCCAGGTGGGACAGGGGTTCTACAATGAGCAGTTCTTC. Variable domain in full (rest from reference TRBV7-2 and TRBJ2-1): GAGVSQSPSNKVTEKGKDVELRCDPISGHTALYWYRQSLGQGLEFLIYFQGNSAPDKSGLPSDRFSAERTGGSVSTLTIQRTQQEDSAVYLCASQVGQGFYNEQFFGPGTRLTVL.